This T cell receptor (beta chain) was observed in a study of Graves' ophthalmopathy and Graves' hyperthyroidism. Study-level findings and limits: Blood samples also showed most expanded thyroid clonotypes exceeding 0.001 frequency.

Amplified material comprised TCR beta CDR3 regions derived from RNA transcripts. HTBI primers were used in a first-round RT-PCR, which preceded a second-round multiplex PCR. TCRdb itself ran the multiplex PCR reads through MiXCR, one entry per CDR3 protein. The table shows about 1.2 million distinct CDR3 sequences, with less than 45% occurring only once. Germline CDR1 reads DFQATT; CDR2 reads SNEGSKA (reference sequence). The CDR3 runs to 13 residues. V was shortened by 1 base and J by 4 bases, with 10 bases between the two germline ends. About this clonotype: Its matching antigen is unknown.

The authors enrolled newly diagnosed hyperthyroidism patients aged 18 to 65 with under 2 months' duration. This receptor was obtained from an adult man with Graves' hyperthyroidism. J is TRBJ1-1 and V is TRBV20-1, with D uncertain. The sequencing sample was made of peripheral blood or thyroid tissue (not recorded which). The CDR3 nucleotides read TGCAGTGCTAGAGCCGGAATGCTCACTGAAGCTTTCTTT. Amino acids: CSARAGMLTEAFF.